This T cell receptor (beta chain) stems from a study of blood T cell repertoires in COVID-19. Study as a whole: COVID-19 samples, acute and convalescent, were from the United States, Italy and Spain.

The CDR3 is 18 amino acids. Trimming cost V 5 bases and J 0 bases; bases outside gene matches: 6. Looked up from germline, CDR1 is SGHTA and CDR2 is FQGNSA. Authors' methods: Researchers report that nucleated cell counts were estimated from reference gene primer amplification. Repertoires were generated with immunoSEQ multiplex PCR, while TCRdb's copy carries only in-frame clones and drops some. The DNA gave D and trimming, while V, J and clone size come from that table. Of 160,000 or so clones listed, roughly 88% are singletons. This TCR was sampled from a man between 45 and 60 years old who had recovered from COVID-19. The J gene is TRBJ2-3, the V gene TRBV7-2, with 15 bases identical to TRBD2. Input material: PBMCs or T cells enriched from blood (not recorded which). The CDR3 spells CASSDPGLAGGSTDTQYF. The CDR3 DNA reads as TGTGCCAGCAGCGACCCGGGACTAGCGGGGGGAAGCACAGATACGCAGTATTTT.